What follows are 28 T cell receptor beta chains derived from one specimen sequenced in a study of tumor-infiltrating lymphocytes in primary liver carcinoma. Both blood RNA, taken from unsorted whole blood, and germline DNA were extracted. From approximately 550 ng of total RNA, TCR beta-specific cDNA was reverse-transcribed using a constant-region primer. Each TCR beta library was derived from three nested multiplex PCR rounds that employed slightly modified ARM-PCR. Amplification in the first two PCR rounds was performed using TRBV1-TRBV30 forward primers and a C-beta reverse primer for 10 cycles each. Via MiXCR, TCRdb re-called the multiplex PCR reads, giving one row per CDR3 protein. Here the sample spans approximately 330,000 distinct CDR3 sequences, 65% being singletons. Sequenced sample: peripheral blood. The receptors shown here come from a man in his forties or fifties with primary liver carcinoma and hepatitis B virus infection.

This clonotype was counted many times. The chain recombines TRBV4-1 with TRBJ2-7; D ambiguous. V was trimmed by 3 bases and J by 8 bases, leaving 20 bases between them. The length of the CDR3 is 15 residues. The germline V gene has CDR1 MGHRA and CDR2 YSYEKL. The CDR3 nucleotides read TGCGCCAGCAGCCAGATACCGGACCCACCGATGAAGCAGTACTTC. This translates into CASSQIPDPPMKQYF.

Details on this clonotype: A much larger clone sits a single nucleotide away, making a read error possible. V gene TRBV12-5 combines with J gene TRBJ2-5; D possibly corresponds to TRBD2 (5 bases). The CDR3 extends over 14 amino acids. The germline gives CDR1 LGHNT, CDR2 FRNRAP. CDR3 loop: CASAMDSTQETRYF. As DNA, the CDR3 is TGTGCTAGTGCCATGGACTCCACCCAAGAGACCCGGTACTTC.

To note about this clonotype: Germline and junction disagree at one end, which may indicate a read error. V is TRBV6-1 and J is TRBJ1-2; D is undetermined. This CDR3 contains 14 residues. Germline V gene data show CDR1 as MNHNS and CDR2 as SASEGT. CDR3 in DNA: TGTGCCAGCAGTGAAGGGGTGCCGGCTTACAGAGAAGCCTTC. It specifies CASSEGVPAYREAF.

This sequence joins TRBV11-2 and TRBJ2-1, with a weak D call TRBD1 (5 bases). Germline CDR1 is SGHAT and CDR2 is FQNNGV. This CDR3 has 12 residues. Trimming left V 7 bases short and J 5 bases short, with 9 bases between. The CDR3 sequence is CASMEGDNEQFF. The CDR3 DNA reads TGTGCCAGCATGGAAGGGGACAATGAGCAGTTCTTC.

This chain links TRBV6-1 with TRBJ1-5; no reliable D call. Trimming stripped 6 bases from V and 0 bases from J, with 12 bases between. This CDR3 has 15 residues. Germline V gene data show CDR1 as MNHNS and CDR2 as SASEGT. The CDR3 DNA reads as TGTGCCAGCAGCCGAACATCTGATAGCAATCAGCCCCAGCATTTT. As protein: CASSRTSDSNQPQHF.

This clonotype was seen only a few times. The genes are TRBV5-1 and TRBJ2-7; the D is unclear. Trimming removed 9 bases at V and 0 bases at J, with 16 bases between. This CDR3 contains 14 residues. Germline CDR1 reads SGHRS; CDR2 reads YFSETQ. The CDR3 spells CATRQGPGSYEQYF. The DNA for the CDR3 is TGCGCCACCAGACAAGGGCCCGGCTCCTACGAGCAGTACTTC.

The gene calls are TRBV5-8 and TRBJ2-3, with D possibly TRBD1 on 6 matching bases. V was shortened by 3 bases and J by 5 bases, with 13 bases between the two germline ends. The CDR3 has 14 amino acids. Germline values: CDR1 SGHTS, CDR2 YDEGEE. CDR3 coding DNA: TGTGCCAGCAGCTACGGACAGCTAATAGATACGCAGTATTTT. Translation gives CASSYGQLIDTQYF.

This chain connects TRBV24-1 to TRBJ1-2; TRBD1 matches at 9 bases. Germline V gives CDR1 KGHDR, CDR2 SFDVKD. The CDR3 length is 15 residues. Losses at the gene ends were 4 bases for V and 6 bases for J; bases not matched to a gene: 8. CDR3 nucleotide sequence: TGTGCCACCAGTGACCCCAGGACAGGGGAAAATGGCTACACCTTC. Amino acids: CATSDPRTGENGYTF.

The rearrangement links TRBV11-2 to TRBJ1-5; possible D gene TRBD1, 5 bases. Germline V gene lookup returns CDR1 SGHAT and CDR2 FQNNGV. This CDR3 is built from 15 residues. Deletions cut 8 bases from V and 3 bases from J, with 17 bases between. CDR3 region: CASGEIGEFNQPQHF. CDR3 DNA: TGTGCCAGCGGCGAGATAGGGGAATTCAATCAGCCCCAGCATTTT.

Comment on this clonotype: At one boundary the junction diverges from the germline segment, which might be a read error. This rearrangement joins TRBV11-2 to TRBJ2-3; D possibly corresponds to TRBD2 (5 bases). The CDR3 contains 15 residues. Germline V gives CDR1 SGHAT, CDR2 FQNNGV. The CDR3 loop is CARSPSDTSTDTQYF. The CDR3 nucleotides read TGTGCCCGCAGCCCCAGTGACACTAGTACAGATACGCAGTATTTT.

Note on this clonotype: Its ends do not fully match the called genes, so a read error is possible. The rearrangement joins TRBV4-2 to TRBJ1-1; the match to TRBD1 covers 9 bases. This CDR3 contains 15 residues. Germline assignment: CDR1 LGHNA and CDR2 YNFKEQ. The CDR3 coding sequence is TGTACCAGCAGCCAAGAGGGGGGACAGGGAGGATGGGCTTTCTTT. Its translation is CTSSQEGGQGGWAFF.

This clonotype came up many times. V usage is TRBV11-2 and J usage is TRBJ2-5; maybe TRBD2 (5 bases). CDR3 length: 15 residues. The ends were cut back, 5 bases at V and 4 bases at J, with 17 bases in the middle. CDR1 and CDR2 from the germline V gene are SGHAT and FQNNGV. The CDR3 region has the DNA TGTGCCAGCAGCCCTTATTCGACTATCGGAGAGACCCAGTACTTC. Its protein is CASSPYSTIGETQYF.

Comments on this clonotype: This may be a read error, as it is one base from a much larger clone. The CDR3 region has the DNA TGTGCCAGCACCGGGACAGGGGGCGCAAAGTGGTTGGAGCAGTACTTC. Amino acids: CASTGTGGAKWLEQYF. The V gene is TRBV6-2 or TRBV6-3, the J gene TRBJ2-7; 12 nucleotides match TRBD1. After removal of 7 bases from V and 7 bases from J, the junction contained 14 bases not matched to a gene. The CDR3 sequence is 16 residues long. The germline V gene has CDR1 MNHEY and CDR2 SVGEGT.

At least ten counts were recorded for this clonotype. The chain is built from TRBV4-1 and TRBJ2-1; D gene uncertain. V was clipped by 4 bases and J by 4 bases, with 5 bases between them. The CDR3 has 12 amino acids. Per the germline V gene, CDR1 is MGHRA and CDR2 is YSYEKL. The DNA of the CDR3 is TGCGCCAGCAGCCTAGAGTACAATGAGCAGTTCTTC. Translation gives CASSLEYNEQFF.

The V call is TRBV5-1, the J call TRBJ2-2; D gene unclear. Looked up from germline, CDR1 is SGHRS and CDR2 is YFSETQ. Trimming pared 0 bases from V and 6 bases from J, leaving 6 bases between. This CDR3 has 13 amino acids. The CDR3 nucleotides are TGCGCCAGCAGCTTGGCCTGGTCCGGGGAGCTGTTTTTT. Protein sequence: CASSLAWSGELFF.

The chain has TRBV10-3 and TRBJ2-5, with a weak D call TRBD2 (5 bases). Trimming took 10 bases from V and 5 from J, leaving 23 bases between them. Germline V lookup: CDR1 ENHRY, CDR2 SYGVKD. CDR3 size: 15 residues. This CDR3 reads CASSSRSSFYETQYF. The CDR3 DNA is TGTGCCAGTTCTAGCAGGAGCTCCTTCTATGAGACCCAGTACTTC.

Note on this clonotype: An end of the junction does not agree with germline; a read error may underlie this. The genes are TRBV29-1 and TRBJ2-6; D is perhaps TRBD1 (5 bases). The CDR3 is 15 amino acids. Germline values: CDR1 SQVTM, CDR2 ANQGSEA. The CDR3 DNA is TGCAGCGTTGATGGGTCCGGCTTTGGGGCCAACGCCCTGACTTTC. Translation: CSVDGSGFGANALTF.

Of note for this clonotype: A much larger clone lies a single base off, so this may be a read error. The gene calls are TRBV5-5 and TRBJ2-6, with 8 bases identical to TRBD1. The germline CDR1 and CDR2 sequences are SGHKS and YYEKEE (reference sequence). The CDR3 extends over 18 amino acids. CDR3 residues: CASSLSLTGEGGATVLTF. The CDR3 DNA follows: TGTGCCAGCAGCTTGTCTTTGACAGGGGAAGGTGGGGCCACCGTCCTGACTTTC.

The chain joins TRBV29-1 to TRBJ1-2; D ambiguous. With 0 bases removed from V and 7 bases from J, the gap between germline ends came to 9 bases. The CDR3 is made up of 12 amino acids. From germline, CDR1 is SQVTM and CDR2 ANQGSEA. CDR3 coding DNA: TGCAGCGTTGAAGATCAGGAGTCTGGCTACACCTTC. It encodes CSVEDQESGYTF.

In regard to this clonotype: The CDR3 does not end in the conserved phenylalanine or tryptophan, so this is likely a read error. The rearrangement joins TRBV11-2 to TRBJ1-2; the D gene is possibly TRBD1 (5 bases). Germline CDR1 reads SGHAT; CDR2 reads FQNNGV. V lost 6 bases and J lost 7, with 15 bases in between. The CDR3 contains 13 residues. The CDR3, as DNA: TGTGCCAGCAGTCCGCAGGGATTACGTGGCTACACCCTC. Encoded protein: CASSPQGLRGYTL.

This clonotype was detected only once. A much larger clone lies one base from this, so it may be a read error. The chain combines TRBV4-1 with TRBJ2-2; 11 nucleotides align to TRBD2. The ends lost 7 bases at V and 3 bases at J; junction bases unmatched: 16. The V gene's germline CDR1 is MGHRA and CDR2 YSYEKL. This CDR3 has 19 amino acids. The CDR3, as DNA: TGCGCCAGCAACCGTCAAGGAGGTAGCGGGAGGGCGTACACCGGGGAGCTGTTTTTT. Translated, it gives CASNRQGGSGRAYTGELFF.

The gene calls are TRBV11-1 and TRBJ2-3, with D possibly being TRBD1 (7 bases). Germline loops: CDR1 SGHAT, CDR2 FQDESV (reference sequence). The CDR3 sequence is 17 residues long. V lost 4 bases to trimming and J lost 3 bases, with 20 bases between them. CDR3 residues: CASSSYSAGGGTDTQYF. CDR3 nucleotide sequence: TGTGCCAGCAGCTCGTACTCCGCAGGGGGAGGAACAGATACGCAGTATTTT.

Comments on this clonotype: A much larger clone lies one base from this, so it may be a read error. V usage is TRBV14 and J usage is TRBJ2-1, with D perhaps given as TRBD1 or TRBD2 (5 bases each). This CDR3 is 15 amino acids long. CDR1 SGHDN and CDR2 FVKESK come from the germline V gene. V gave up 6 bases and J gave up 4 bases, with 16 bases separating them. For the CDR3, the DNA is TGTGCCAGCAGAAGTATTAGGGACCCGTACAATGAGCAGTTCTTC. Translated, it gives CASRSIRDPYNEQFF.

CDR3 in DNA: TGTGCCATCAGTGGACTGGCTAGCGGGATGCCGAGCACAGATACGCAGTATTTT. Its translation is CAISGLASGMPSTDTQYF. The rearrangement uses TRBV10-3 and TRBJ2-3; 9 positions match TRBD2. V shed 4 bases, J shed 0 bases, and the junction held 11 bases outside the gene matches. This CDR3 is 18 amino acids long. Germline V gene lookup returns CDR1 ENHRY and CDR2 SYGVKD.

Details on this clonotype: One end of the junction varies from germline; a read error may be responsible. This chain uses TRBV5-4 with TRBJ1-4, with TRBD1 identical over 9 bases. CDR1 is SGHNT and CDR2 is YYREEE in the germline V gene (reference sequence). This CDR3 contains 14 residues. The CDR3 sequence is CASNLRDRDEKLFF. CDR3 nucleotides: TGTGCCAGCAACTTGAGGGACAGGGATGAAAAACTGTTTTTT.

This clonotype showed up just once. Just one base apart from a much larger clone, this may be a read error. The chain couples TRBV5-6 to TRBJ2-7; TRBD1 or TRBD2 may be the D gene (6 bases each). The CDR3 covers 13 residues. Germline V gives CDR1 SGHDT, CDR2 YYEEEE. The CDR3 spells CASGGGTFYVQYF. CDR3 DNA: TGTGCCAGCGGGGGCGGGACCTTCTACGTGCAGTACTTC.

This clonotype was seen more than once but under ten times. The chain links TRBV5-6 to TRBJ1-6, with D unresolved. The CDR3 extends over 13 amino acids. The germline CDR1 and CDR2 sequences are SGHDT and YYEEEE. The V end was cut by 3 bases, the J end by 17 bases, with 18 bases between. CDR3 nucleotides: TGTGCCAGCAGCTCCCCGGGAGCCCTGGGGATCCACTTT. It codes for CASSSPGALGIHF.

Only a few counts were recorded for this clonotype. A much larger clone differs from this one at a single base, so this may be a read error. The rearrangement joins TRBV29-1 to TRBJ2-1; 8 positions agree with TRBD2. V trimming: 6 bases; J trimming: 4 bases; junction bases outside the gene matches: 8. The CDR3 totals 14 residues. Germline values: CDR1 SQVTM, CDR2 ANQGSEA. CDR3 region: CSVFARLAYNEQFF. The CDR3 DNA is TGCAGCGTCTTTGCCCGACTAGCGTACAATGAGCAGTTCTTC.